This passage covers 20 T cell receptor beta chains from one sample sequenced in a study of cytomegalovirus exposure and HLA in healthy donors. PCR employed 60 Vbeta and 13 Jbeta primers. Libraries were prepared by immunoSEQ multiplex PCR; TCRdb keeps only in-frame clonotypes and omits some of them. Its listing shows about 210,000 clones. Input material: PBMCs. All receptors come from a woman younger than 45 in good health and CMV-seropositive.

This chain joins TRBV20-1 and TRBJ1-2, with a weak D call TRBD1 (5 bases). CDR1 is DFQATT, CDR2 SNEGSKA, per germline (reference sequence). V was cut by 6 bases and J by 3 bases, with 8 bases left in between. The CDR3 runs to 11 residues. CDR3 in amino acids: CSATGDYGYTF. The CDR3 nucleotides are TGCAGTGCCACGGGGGACTATGGCTACACCTTC.

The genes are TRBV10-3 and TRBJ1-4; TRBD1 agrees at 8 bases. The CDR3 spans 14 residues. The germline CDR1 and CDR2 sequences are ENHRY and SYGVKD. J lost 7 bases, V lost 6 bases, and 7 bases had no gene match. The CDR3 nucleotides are TGTGCCATCAGGGCAGGGGGCCGGTCTGAAAAACTGTTTTTT. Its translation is CAIRAGGRSEKLFF.

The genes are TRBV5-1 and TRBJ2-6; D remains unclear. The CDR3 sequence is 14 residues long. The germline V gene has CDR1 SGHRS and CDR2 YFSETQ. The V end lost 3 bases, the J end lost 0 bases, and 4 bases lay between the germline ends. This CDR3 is CASSSNSGANVLTF. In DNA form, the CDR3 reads TGCGCCAGCAGCTCCAACTCTGGGGCCAACGTCCTGACTTTC.

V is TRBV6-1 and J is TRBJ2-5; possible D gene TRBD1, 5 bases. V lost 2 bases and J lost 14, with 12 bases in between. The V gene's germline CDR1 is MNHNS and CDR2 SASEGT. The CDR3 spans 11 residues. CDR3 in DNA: TGTGCCAGCAGTGAATGGGGCTCATTCTACTTC. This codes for CASSEWGSFYF.

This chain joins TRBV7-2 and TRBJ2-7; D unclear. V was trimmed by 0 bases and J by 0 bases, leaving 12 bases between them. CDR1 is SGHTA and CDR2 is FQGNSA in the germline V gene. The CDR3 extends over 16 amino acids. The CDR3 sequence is CASSLAWAGSSYEQYF. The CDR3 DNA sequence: TGTGCCAGCAGCTTAGCCTGGGCAGGTAGCTCCTACGAGCAGTACTTC.

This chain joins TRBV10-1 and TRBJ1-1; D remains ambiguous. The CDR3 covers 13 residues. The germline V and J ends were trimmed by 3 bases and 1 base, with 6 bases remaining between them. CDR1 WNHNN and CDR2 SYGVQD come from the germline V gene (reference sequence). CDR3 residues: CASSEQENTEAFF. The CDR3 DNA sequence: TGCGCCAGCAGTGAACAAGAGAACACTGAAGCTTTCTTT.

This CDR3 is CASSPPGTTNGHQPQHF. As DNA, the CDR3 is TGTGCCAGCTCACCCCCAGGGACAACCAACGGGCATCAGCCCCAGCATTTT. This chain joins TRBV18 and TRBJ1-5; D is possibly TRBD1 (6 bases). CDR1 and CDR2 (germline): KGHSH, LQKENI. This CDR3 contains 17 residues. V lost 3 bases, J lost 5 bases, and 20 bases lay in between.

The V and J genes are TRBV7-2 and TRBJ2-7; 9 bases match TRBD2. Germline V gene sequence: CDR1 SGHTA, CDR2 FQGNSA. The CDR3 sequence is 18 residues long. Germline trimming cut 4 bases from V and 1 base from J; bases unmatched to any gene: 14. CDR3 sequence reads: CASSSLGALAGTSYEQYF. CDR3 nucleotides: TGTGCCAGCAGCTCCCTGGGGGCTCTAGCGGGGACGTCCTACGAGCAGTACTTC.

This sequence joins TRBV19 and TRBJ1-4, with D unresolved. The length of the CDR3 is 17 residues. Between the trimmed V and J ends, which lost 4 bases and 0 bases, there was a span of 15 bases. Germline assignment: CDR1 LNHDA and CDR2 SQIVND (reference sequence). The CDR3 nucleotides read TGTGCCAGTAGTACCCGGAGAACTTGGTCAACTAATGAAAAACTGTTTTTT. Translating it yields CASSTRRTWSTNEKLFF.

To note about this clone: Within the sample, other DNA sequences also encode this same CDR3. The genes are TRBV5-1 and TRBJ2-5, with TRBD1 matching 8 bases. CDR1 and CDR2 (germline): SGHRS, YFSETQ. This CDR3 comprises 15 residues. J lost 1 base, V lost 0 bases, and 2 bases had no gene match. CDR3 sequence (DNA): TGCGCCAGCAGCTTGGCTGGACAGGGCCAAGAGACCCAGTACTTC. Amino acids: CASSLAGQGQETQYF.

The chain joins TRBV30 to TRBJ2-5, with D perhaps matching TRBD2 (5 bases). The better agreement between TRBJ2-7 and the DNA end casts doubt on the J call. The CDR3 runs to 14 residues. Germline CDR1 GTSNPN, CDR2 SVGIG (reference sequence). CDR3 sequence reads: CAWSVGVRAYEQYF. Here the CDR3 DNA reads TGTGCCTGGAGCGTAGGAGTGCGGGCCTACGAGCAGTACTTC.

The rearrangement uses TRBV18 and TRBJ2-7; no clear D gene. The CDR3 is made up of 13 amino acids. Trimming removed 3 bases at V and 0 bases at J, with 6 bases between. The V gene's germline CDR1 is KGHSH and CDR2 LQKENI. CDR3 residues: CASSPVSSYEQYF. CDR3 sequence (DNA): TGTGCCAGCTCACCCGTTAGCTCCTACGAGCAGTACTTC.

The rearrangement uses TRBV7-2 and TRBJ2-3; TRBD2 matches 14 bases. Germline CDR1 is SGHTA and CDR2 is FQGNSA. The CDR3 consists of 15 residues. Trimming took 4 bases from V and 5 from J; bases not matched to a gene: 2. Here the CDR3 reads CASSSGTSGRDTQYF. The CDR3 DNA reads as TGTGCCAGCAGCTCCGGGACTAGCGGGAGAGATACGCAGTATTTT.

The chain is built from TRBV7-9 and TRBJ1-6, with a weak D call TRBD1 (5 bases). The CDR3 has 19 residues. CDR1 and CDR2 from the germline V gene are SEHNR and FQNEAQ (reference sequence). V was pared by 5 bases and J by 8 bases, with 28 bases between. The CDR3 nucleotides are TGTGCCAGCAGCCTTGGGCGGGGAGGGGCCCGGTCGGGTGATTCACCCCTCCACTTT. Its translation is CASSLGRGGARSGDSPLHF.

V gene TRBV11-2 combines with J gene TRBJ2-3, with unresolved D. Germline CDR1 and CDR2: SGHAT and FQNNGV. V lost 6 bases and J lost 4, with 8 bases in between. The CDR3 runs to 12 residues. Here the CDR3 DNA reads TGTGCCAGCAGAAGGAGCCCAGATACGCAGTATTTT. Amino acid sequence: CASRRSPDTQYF.

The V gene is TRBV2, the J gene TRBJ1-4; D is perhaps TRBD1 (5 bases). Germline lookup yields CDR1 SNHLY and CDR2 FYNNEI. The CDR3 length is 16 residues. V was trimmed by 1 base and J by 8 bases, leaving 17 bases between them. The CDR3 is CASSEGGAEFGEKLFF. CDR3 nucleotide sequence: TGTGCCAGCAGTGAAGGTGGGGCAGAGTTTGGAGAAAAACTGTTTTTT.

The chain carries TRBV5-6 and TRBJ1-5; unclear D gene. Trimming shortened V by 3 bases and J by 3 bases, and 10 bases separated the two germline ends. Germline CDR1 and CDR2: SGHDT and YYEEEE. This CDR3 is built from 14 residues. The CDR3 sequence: CASSYTGYNQPQHF. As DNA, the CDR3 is TGTGCCAGCAGCTATACGGGTTACAATCAGCCCCAGCATTTT.

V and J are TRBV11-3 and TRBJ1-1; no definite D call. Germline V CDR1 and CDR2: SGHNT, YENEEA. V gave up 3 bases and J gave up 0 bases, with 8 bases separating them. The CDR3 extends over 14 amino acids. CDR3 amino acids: CASSFSGLNTEAFF. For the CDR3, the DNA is TGTGCCAGCAGCTTTTCAGGATTGAACACTGAAGCTTTCTTT.

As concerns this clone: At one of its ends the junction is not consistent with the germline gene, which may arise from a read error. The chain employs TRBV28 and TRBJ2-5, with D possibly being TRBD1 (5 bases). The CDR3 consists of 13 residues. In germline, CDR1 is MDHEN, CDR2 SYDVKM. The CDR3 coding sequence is TGTGCCAGCAGTGTGACAGCTCAAGGGACCCAGTACTTC. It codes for CASSVTAQGTQYF.

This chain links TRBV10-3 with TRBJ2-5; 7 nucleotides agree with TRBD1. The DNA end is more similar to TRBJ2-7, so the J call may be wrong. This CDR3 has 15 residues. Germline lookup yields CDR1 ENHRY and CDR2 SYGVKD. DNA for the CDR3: TGTGCCATCAGTGAGTGGGAAGGGGGCGGGTACGAGCAGTACTTC. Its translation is CAISEWEGGGYEQYF.